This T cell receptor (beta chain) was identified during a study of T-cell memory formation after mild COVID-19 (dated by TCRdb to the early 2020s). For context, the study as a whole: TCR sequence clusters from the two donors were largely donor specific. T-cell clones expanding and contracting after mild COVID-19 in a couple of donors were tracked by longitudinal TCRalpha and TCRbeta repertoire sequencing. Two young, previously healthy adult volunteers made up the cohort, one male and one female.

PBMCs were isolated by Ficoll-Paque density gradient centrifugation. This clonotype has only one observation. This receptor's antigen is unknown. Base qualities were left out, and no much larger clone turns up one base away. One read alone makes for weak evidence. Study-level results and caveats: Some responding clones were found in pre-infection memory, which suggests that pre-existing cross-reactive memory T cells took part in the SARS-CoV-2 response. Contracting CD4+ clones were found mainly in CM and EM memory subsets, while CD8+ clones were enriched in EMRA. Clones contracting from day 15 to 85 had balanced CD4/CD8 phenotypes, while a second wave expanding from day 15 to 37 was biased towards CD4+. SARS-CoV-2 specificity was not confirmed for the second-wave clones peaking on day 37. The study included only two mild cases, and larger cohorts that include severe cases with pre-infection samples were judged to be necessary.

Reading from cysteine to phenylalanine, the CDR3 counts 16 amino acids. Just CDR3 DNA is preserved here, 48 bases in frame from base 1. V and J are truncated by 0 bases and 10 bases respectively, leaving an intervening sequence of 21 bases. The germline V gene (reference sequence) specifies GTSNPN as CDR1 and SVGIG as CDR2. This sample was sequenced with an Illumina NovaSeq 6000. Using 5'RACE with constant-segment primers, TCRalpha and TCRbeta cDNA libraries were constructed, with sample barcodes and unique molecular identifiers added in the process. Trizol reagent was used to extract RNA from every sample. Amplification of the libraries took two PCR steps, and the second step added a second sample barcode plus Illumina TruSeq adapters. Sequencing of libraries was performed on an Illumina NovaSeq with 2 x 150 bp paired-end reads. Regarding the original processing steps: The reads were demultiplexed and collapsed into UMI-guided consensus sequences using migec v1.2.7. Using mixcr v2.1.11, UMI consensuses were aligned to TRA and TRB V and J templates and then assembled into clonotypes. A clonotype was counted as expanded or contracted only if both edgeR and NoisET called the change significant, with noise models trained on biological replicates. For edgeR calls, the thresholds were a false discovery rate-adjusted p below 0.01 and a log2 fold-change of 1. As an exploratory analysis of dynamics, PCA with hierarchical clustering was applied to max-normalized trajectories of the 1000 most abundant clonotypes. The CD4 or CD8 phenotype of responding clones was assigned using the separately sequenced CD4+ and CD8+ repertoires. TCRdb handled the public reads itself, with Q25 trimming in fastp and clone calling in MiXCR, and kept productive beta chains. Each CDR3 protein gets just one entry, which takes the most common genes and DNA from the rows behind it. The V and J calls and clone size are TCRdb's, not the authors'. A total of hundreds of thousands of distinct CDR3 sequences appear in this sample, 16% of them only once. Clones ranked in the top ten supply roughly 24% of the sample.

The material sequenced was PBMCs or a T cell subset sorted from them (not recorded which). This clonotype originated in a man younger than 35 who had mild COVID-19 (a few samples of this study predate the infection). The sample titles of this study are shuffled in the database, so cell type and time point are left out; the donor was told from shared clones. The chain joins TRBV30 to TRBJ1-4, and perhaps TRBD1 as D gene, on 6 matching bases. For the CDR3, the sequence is CAWSVPRRRGWGKLFF. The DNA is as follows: TGTGCCTGGAGTGTTCCCCGCCGCAGGGGCTGGGGAAAACTGTTTTTT.